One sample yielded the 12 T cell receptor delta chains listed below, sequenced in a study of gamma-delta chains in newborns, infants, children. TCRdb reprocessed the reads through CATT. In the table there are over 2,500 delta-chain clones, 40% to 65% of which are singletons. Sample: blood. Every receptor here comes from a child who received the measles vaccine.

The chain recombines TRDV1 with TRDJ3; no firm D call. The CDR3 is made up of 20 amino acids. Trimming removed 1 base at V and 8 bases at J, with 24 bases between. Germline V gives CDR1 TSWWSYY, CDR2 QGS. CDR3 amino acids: CALGERSLTSYSLNTRQMFF. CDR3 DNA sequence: TGTGCTCTTGGGGAACGGTCACTAACGTCGTACTCCCTCAACACCCGACAGATGTTTTTC.

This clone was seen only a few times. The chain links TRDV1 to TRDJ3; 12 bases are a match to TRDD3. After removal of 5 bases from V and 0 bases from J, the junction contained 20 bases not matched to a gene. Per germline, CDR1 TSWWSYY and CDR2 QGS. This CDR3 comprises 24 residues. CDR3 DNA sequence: TGTGCTCTTGGGTTCCACGCATCCCCCTACCTGGGGGATACGCGCTCCTGGGACACCCGACAGATGTTTTTC. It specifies CALGFHASPYLGDTRSWDTRQMFF.

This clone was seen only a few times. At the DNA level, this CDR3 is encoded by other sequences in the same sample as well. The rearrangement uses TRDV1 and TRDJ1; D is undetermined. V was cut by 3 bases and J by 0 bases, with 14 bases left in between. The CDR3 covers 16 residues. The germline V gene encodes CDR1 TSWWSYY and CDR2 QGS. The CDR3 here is CALGDPSSLYTDKLIF. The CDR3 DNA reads TGTGCTCTTGGGGACCCAAGCTCCTTGTACACCGATAAACTCATCTTT.

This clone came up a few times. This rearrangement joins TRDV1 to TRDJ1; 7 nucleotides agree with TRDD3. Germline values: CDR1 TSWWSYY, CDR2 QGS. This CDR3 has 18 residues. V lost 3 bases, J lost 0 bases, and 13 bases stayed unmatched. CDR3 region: CALGDSTLGGAYTDKLIF. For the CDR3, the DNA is TGTGCTCTTGGGGATTCTACCCTTGGGGGAGCGTACACCGATAAACTCATCTTT.

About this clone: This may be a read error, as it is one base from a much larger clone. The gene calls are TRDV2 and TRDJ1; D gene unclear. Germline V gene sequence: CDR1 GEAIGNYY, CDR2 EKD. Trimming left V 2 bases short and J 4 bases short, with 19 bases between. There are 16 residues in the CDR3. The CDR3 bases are TGTGCCTGTGACAGGTTAGGAACTCGCAACATCGATAAACTCATCTTT. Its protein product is CACDRLGTRNIDKLIF.

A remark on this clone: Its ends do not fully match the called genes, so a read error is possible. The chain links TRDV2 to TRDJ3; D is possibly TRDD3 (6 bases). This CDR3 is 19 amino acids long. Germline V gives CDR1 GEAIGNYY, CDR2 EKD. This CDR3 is CACDTVGGTEAWDTRQMFF. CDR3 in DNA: TGCGCCTGTGACACCGTGGGGGGTACCGAAGCCTGGGACACCCGACAGATGTTTTTC.

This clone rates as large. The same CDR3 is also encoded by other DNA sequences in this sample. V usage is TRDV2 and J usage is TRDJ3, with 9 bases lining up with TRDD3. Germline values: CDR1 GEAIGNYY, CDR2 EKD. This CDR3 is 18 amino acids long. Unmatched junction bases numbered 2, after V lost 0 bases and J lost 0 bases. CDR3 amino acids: CACDTVGDSSWDTRQMFF. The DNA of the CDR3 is TGTGCCTGTGACACCGTGGGGGATAGCTCCTGGGACACCCGACAGATGTTTTTC.

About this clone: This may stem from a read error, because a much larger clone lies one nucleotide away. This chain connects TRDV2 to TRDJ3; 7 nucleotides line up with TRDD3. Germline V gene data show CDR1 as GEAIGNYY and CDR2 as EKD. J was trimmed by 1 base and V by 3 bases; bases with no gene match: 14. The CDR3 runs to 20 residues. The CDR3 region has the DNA TGTGCCTGTGACGCCTTAACTACTGGGGACTTATCCTGGGACACCCGACAGATGTTTTTC. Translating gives CACDALTTGDLSWDTRQMFF.

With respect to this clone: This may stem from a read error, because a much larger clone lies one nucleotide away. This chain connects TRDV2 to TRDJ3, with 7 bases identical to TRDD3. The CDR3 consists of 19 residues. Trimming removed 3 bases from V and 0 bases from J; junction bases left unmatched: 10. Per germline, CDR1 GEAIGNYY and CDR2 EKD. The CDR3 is CACDSAGGHSSWDTRQMFF. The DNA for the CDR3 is TGTGCCTGTGACTCCGCTGGGGGTCATAGCTCCTGGGACACCCGACAGATGTTTTTC.

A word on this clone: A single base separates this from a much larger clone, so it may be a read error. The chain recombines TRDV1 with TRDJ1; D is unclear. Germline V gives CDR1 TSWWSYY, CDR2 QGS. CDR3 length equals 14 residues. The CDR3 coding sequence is TGTGCTCTTGGGGACAACACGTACACCAATAAACTCATCTTT. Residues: CALGDNTYTNKLIF.

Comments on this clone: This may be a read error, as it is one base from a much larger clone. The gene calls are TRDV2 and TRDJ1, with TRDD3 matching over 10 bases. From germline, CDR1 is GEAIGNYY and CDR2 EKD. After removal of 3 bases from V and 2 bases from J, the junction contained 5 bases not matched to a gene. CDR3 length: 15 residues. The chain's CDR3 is CACDALLGDTDKLIF. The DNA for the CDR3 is TGTGCCTGTGACGCCCTACTGGGGGATACCGATAAACTCATCTTT.

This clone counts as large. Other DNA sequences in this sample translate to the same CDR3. The CDR3 sequence is CACDPLSVLGGTDKLIF. DNA for the CDR3: TGTGCCTGTGACCCCCTTTCAGTACTGGGTGGGACCGATAAACTCATCTTT. The chain is built from TRDV2 and TRDJ1; D may be TRDD3 (6 bases). Between the trimmed V and J ends, which lost 3 bases and 2 bases, there was a span of 21 bases. The germline CDR1 and CDR2 sequences are GEAIGNYY and EKD. CDR3 length: 17 residues.